This T cell receptor beta chain comes out of a study of metastatic and nonmetastatic thyroid tumors. Study-level information: A comparison of repertoires was made across blood and tumor or nodule tissue from malignant and benign thyroid patients. The study's findings and limits: Malignant thyroid tumors reportedly had TCR beta diversity that was significantly higher than in benign nodules, in blood and tumor.

Germline CDR1 reads DFQATT; CDR2 reads SNEGSKA (reference sequence). V was cut by 1 base and J by 3 bases, with 12 bases left in between. The CDR3 loop spans 14 amino acids. Among the patients, none had received any treatment before thyroid surgery. In the authors' methods: Variation in CDR3 across clinicopathological groups served as the basis for constructing a distant-metastasis classifier in papillary thyroid cancer. TCRdb ran MiXCR on the PCR reads. What appears here as the V and J calls and clone size reflects TCRdb's work, not the paper's. The sample records about 28,000 clones, around 15% being singletons. This clone was seen many times. The antigen is unknown.

The TCR sequence derives from a female donor with papillary thyroid cancer or a benign thyroid nodule (not recorded which). Some clones in this sample may be carry-over from other donors' samples. Specimen: blood. The chain has TRBV20-1 and TRBJ2-5; a weak D match, TRBD2 (5 bases). For the CDR3, the DNA is TGCAGTGCTAGAGGGAGGCCGGGAAAAGAGACCCAGTACTTC. This sequence encodes CSARGRPGKETQYF.